The next 21 T cell receptor beta chains were all read from a single sample in a study of cytomegalovirus exposure and HLA in healthy donors (dated by TCRdb to the late 2010s). Library preparation used the immunoSEQ multiplex PCR assay. For the multiplex PCR, a mixture combining 60 forward primers for TCR Vbeta segments and 13 reverse primers for TCR Jbeta segments was used. Imported from immuneACCESS, the table was reduced by TCRdb to in-frame sequences with V and J called. These copies leave out some clones; in studies compared against another copy, an unresolved V gene accounts for under half, and the cause of the remainder is not known. In this sample the table shows 150,000 to 180,000 clones, 65% to 75% of which occur a single time. The top ten constitute under 2.5% of the sample. Sequencing was performed on PBMCs. Source of these receptors: a man aged 30 to 45 in good health and CMV-seronegative.

This clone was recorded once. This sample also contains other DNA sequences that code for the same CDR3. The chain uses TRBV4-3 and TRBJ1-2; TRBD1 matches 11 bases. Per germline, CDR1 LGHNA and CDR2 YSLEER. Germline trimming cut 0 bases from V and 5 bases from J; bases unmatched to any gene: 8. The CDR3 is made up of 17 amino acids. Here the CDR3 DNA reads TGCGCCAGCAGCCAAGACGGCGCGGGACAGGGGGTTTATGGCTACACCTTC. Protein product: CASSQDGAGQGVYGYTF.

This chain uses TRBV30 with TRBJ1-1; 10 positions agree with TRBD1. Unmatched junction bases numbered 25, after V lost 2 bases and J lost 4 bases. CDR1 and CDR2 from the germline V gene are GTSNPN and SVGIG (reference sequence). The length of the CDR3 is 21 residues. CDR3 protein: CAWSLPSGRDRGGRSSTEAFF. CDR3 sequence (DNA): TGTGCCTGGAGTCTCCCATCCGGTCGGGACAGGGGAGGTAGGAGTAGCACTGAAGCTTTCTTT.

This clone was counted only a few times. CDR3 region: CASSSATGLDGYTF. CDR3 sequence (DNA): TGTGCCAGCAGCTCAGCGACAGGGTTGGATGGCTACACCTTC. The chain carries TRBV7-2 and TRBJ1-2, with 7 positions matching TRBD1. V dropped 4 bases and J dropped 6; count of bases not matched to a gene: 8. CDR1 SGHTA and CDR2 FQGNSA come from the germline V gene. CDR3 size: 14 residues.

This chain connects TRBV28 to TRBJ1-5; 9 bases match TRBD1. This CDR3 has 15 residues. V dropped 3 bases and J dropped 2; count of bases not matched to a gene: 2. Germline V lookup: CDR1 MDHEN, CDR2 SYDVKM. The CDR3 spells CASSLGQGRNQPQHF. Here the CDR3 DNA reads TGTGCCAGCAGTTTGGGACAGGGACGCAATCAGCCCCAGCATTTT.

The chain couples TRBV2 to TRBJ2-7; D is perhaps TRBD1 (5 bases). Trimming removed 6 bases from V and 7 bases from J, with 10 bases in between. In germline, CDR1 is SNHLY, CDR2 FYNNEI. The CDR3 extends over 11 amino acids. Here the CDR3 DNA reads TGTGCCAGCAGGTGGACACTTGAGCAGTACTTC. Protein: CASRWTLEQYF.

V is TRBV10-3 and J is TRBJ2-5; TRBD1 agrees at 11 bases. The trim removed 10 bases at V and 3 bases at J, leaving 4 bases unmatched. Looked up from germline, CDR1 is ENHRY and CDR2 is SYGVKD. The length of the CDR3 is 13 residues. Here the CDR3 reads CASTGQGEETQYF. The CDR3 nucleotides are TGTGCCAGCACGGGACAGGGGGAAGAGACCCAGTACTTC.

For the CDR3, the DNA is TGTGCCAGCGAACTACAGGGGGGCACTGAAGCTTTCTTT. Translating it yields CASELQGGTEAFF. J is TRBJ1-1 and V is TRBV2; 8 bases agree with TRBD1. The germline V gene has CDR1 SNHLY and CDR2 FYNNEI. The CDR3 loop spans 13 amino acids. The V and J ends lost 8 bases and 4 bases, in that order; junction bases with no gene match: 6.

This clone was counted only a few times. One junction end does not reproduce the germline sequence, and a read error may be involved. The chain joins TRBV5-6 to TRBJ1-2; D is ambiguous. The CDR3 is 16 residues long. CDR1 and CDR2 from the germline V gene are SGHDT and YYEEEE. CDR3 sequence: CASSLGRSEVDYGYPF. The CDR3 nucleotides are TGTGCCAGCAGCTTGGGGAGGAGCGAAGTGGACTATGGCTACCCCTTC.

The chain carries TRBV25-1 and TRBJ1-1; 7 bases match TRBD1. Losses at the gene ends were 4 bases for V and 0 bases for J; bases not matched to a gene: 2. The CDR3 runs to 14 residues. The germline gives CDR1 MGHDK, CDR2 SYGVNS. CDR3 nucleotide sequence: TGTGCCAGCAGTGTGGACAGGTTGAACACTGAAGCTTTCTTT. It translates to CASSVDRLNTEAFF.

V usage is TRBV2 and J usage is TRBJ2-1, with D hard to call. V dropped 6 bases and J dropped 1 base, with 16 bases sitting between them. The CDR3 length is 16 residues. Germline CDR1 SNHLY, CDR2 FYNNEI. The CDR3 nucleotides read TGTGCCAGCAGCGCCATTAGCACCCGATCCTACAATGAGCAGTTCTTC. It yields the protein CASSAISTRSYNEQFF. The entire variable domain, with the rest obtained from reference TRBV2 and TRBJ2-1, is as follows: EPEVTQTPSHQVTQMGQEVILRCVPISNHLYFYWYRQILGQKVEFLVSFYNNEISEKSEIFDDQFSVERPDGSNFTLKIRSTKLEDSAMYFCASSAISTRSYNEQFFGPGTRLTVL.

The V call is TRBV9, the J call TRBJ2-3, with D possibly being TRBD2 (7 bases). The CDR3 contains 17 residues. The V gene's germline CDR1 is SGDLS and CDR2 YYNGEE. Trimming cost V 0 bases and J 4 bases, with 18 bases left between them. The DNA for the CDR3 is TGTGCCAGCAGCGTAGAAAGGAGGGGGGGACGGGCAGATACGCAGTATTTT. Encoded protein: CASSVERRGGRADTQYF.

This chain links TRBV11-1 with TRBJ1-3; 8 bases agree with TRBD1. Trimming at V came to 3 bases and at J to 4 bases, leaving 5 bases not matched to a gene. Germline lookup yields CDR1 SGHAT and CDR2 FQDESV (reference sequence). CDR3 size: 15 residues. Written as DNA, the CDR3 is TGTGCCAGCAGCTTCCAGGGGGCGAAAGGAAACACCATATATTTT. Translated, it gives CASSFQGAKGNTIYF.

The chain uses TRBV7-2 and TRBJ1-5; 8 bases map to TRBD1. The CDR3 has 14 amino acids. V lost 3 bases, J lost 6 bases, and 4 bases stayed unmatched. The germline gives CDR1 SGHTA, CDR2 FQGNSA. The CDR3 protein is CASSFLQGGQPQHF. The CDR3 DNA reads as TGTGCCAGCAGCTTTTTACAGGGGGGTCAGCCCCAGCATTTT.

Regarding this clone: A junction end diverges from the germline sequence, so it may reflect a read error. V and J are TRBV5-4 and TRBJ1-2, with a weak D call TRBD1 (6 bases). Germline V gene data show CDR1 as SGHNT and CDR2 as YYREEE (reference sequence). The CDR3 has 13 amino acids. The CDR3 is CASSLSGVYGYPF. CDR3 DNA sequence: TGTGCCAGCAGCTTATCAGGGGTCTATGGCTACCCCTTC. The whole variable domain, filled in from reference TRBV5-4 and TRBJ1-2, reads ETGVTQSPTHLIKTRGQQVTLRCSSQSGHNTVSWYQQALGQGPQFIFQYYREEENGRGNFPPRFSGLQFPNYSSELNVNALELDDSALYLCASSLSGVYGYPFGSGTRLTVV.

V is TRBV4-1 and J is TRBJ1-2; D may be TRBD1 (6 bases). The germline gives CDR1 MGHRA, CDR2 YSYEKL. The V gene lost 4 bases and the J gene lost 5 bases, with 17 bases spanning the gap. There are 15 residues in the CDR3. This chain's CDR3 is CASSPSRGGNYGYTF. CDR3 bases: TGCGCCAGCAGCCCGTCTAGGGGGGGAAATTATGGCTACACCTTC.

The V gene is TRBV7-3, the J gene TRBJ2-1, with TRBD1 matching 7 bases. Germline V gene data show CDR1 as SGHTA and CDR2 as FQGTGA. Trimming took 5 bases from V and 2 from J; bases not matched to a gene: 9. The CDR3 has 16 residues. The CDR3 DNA is TGTGCCAGCAGCCTACCCGGACAGGCCCCCTACAATGAGCAGTTCTTC. Protein sequence: CASSLPGQAPYNEQFF. The whole variable domain, remainder taken from reference TRBV7-3 and TRBJ2-1, is GAGVSQTPSNKVTEKGKYVELRCDPISGHTALYWYRQSLGQGPEFLIYFQGTGAADDSGLPNDRFFAVRPEGSVSTLKIQRTERGDSAVYLCASSLPGQAPYNEQFFGPGTRLTVL.

The chain has TRBV28 and TRBJ1-5; a possible D gene is TRBD1 (6 bases). Germline V gives CDR1 MDHEN, CDR2 SYDVKM. The CDR3 covers 15 residues. V gave up 5 bases and J gave up 3 bases, with 14 bases separating them. The CDR3 DNA reads TGTGCCAGCAGTATATTGACAGGAAACAATCAGCCCCAGCATTTT. This encodes CASSILTGNNQPQHF.

The chain carries TRBV15 and TRBJ1-1; a possible D gene is TRBD1 (5 bases). The CDR3 spans 13 residues. Germline-derived CDR1 and CDR2 are LNHNV and YYDKDF (reference sequence). The V gene lost 5 bases and the J gene lost 6 bases, with 13 bases spanning the gap. CDR3 in DNA: TGTGCCACCAGCGCACAGGATGGCGCTGAAGCTTTCTTT. It yields the protein CATSAQDGAEAFF. The variable domain in full, with the rest retrieved from reference TRBV15 and TRBJ1-1, is DAMVIQNPRYQVTQFGKPVTLSCSQTLNHNVMYWYQQKSSQAPKLLFHYYDKDFNNEADTPDNFQSRRPNTSFCFLDIRSPGLGDTAMYLCATSAQDGAEAFFGQGTRLTVV.

The chain couples TRBV13 to TRBJ2-1, with TRBD1 identical over 8 bases. This CDR3 contains 17 residues. Germline CDR1 is PRHDT and CDR2 is FYEKMQ (reference sequence). J gave up 4 bases and V 5 bases, and 13 bases lay outside the gene matches. The CDR3, as DNA: TGTGCCAGCAGCACTTACCCGGGACAGGAATATTACAATGAGCAGTTCTTC. It yields the protein CASSTYPGQEYYNEQFF.

The chain links TRBV5-6 to TRBJ2-5, with D maybe TRBD1 (6 bases). The J call may be wrong; the DNA end is better matched by TRBJ2-7. The CDR3 length is 16 residues. CDR1 SGHDT and CDR2 YYEEEE come from the germline V gene. The CDR3 sequence: CASSFEGVRSVYEQYF. CDR3 coding DNA: TGTGCCAGCAGCTTCGAGGGGGTCAGGTCTGTCTACGAGCAGTACTTC.

This clone was counted once. The gene calls are TRBV19 and TRBJ1-1; no firm D call. Germline CDR1 reads LNHDA; CDR2 reads SQIVND (reference sequence). This CDR3 has 15 residues. The germline V and J ends were trimmed by 7 bases and 3 bases, with 18 bases remaining between them. The CDR3 sequence: CASKNQVGIDTEAFF. DNA of the CDR3: TGTGCCAGTAAGAACCAGGTCGGGATCGACACTGAAGCTTTCTTT.